One sample yielded the 23 T cell receptor beta chains listed below, sequenced in a study of blood T cell repertoires in COVID-19. This table comes from immunoSEQ multiplex PCR, and its TCRdb copy is limited to in-frame clones, with some not included. The sample includes tens of thousands of clones, 70% to 90% of them seen just once. The sequenced material came from peripheral blood. The receptor set was obtained from a human donor in a cohort sampled during active COVID-19.

This chain joins TRBV19 and TRBJ2-3; 7 bases map to TRBD2. V was pared by 4 bases and J by 0 bases, with 7 bases of the junction left unmatched. In germline, CDR1 is LNHDA, CDR2 SQIVND (reference sequence). The CDR3 is made up of 16 amino acids. CDR3 amino acids: CASSNRRGVSTDTQYF. CDR3 bases: TGTGCCAGTAGTAACCGACGGGGGGTGAGCACAGATACGCAGTATTTT.

The gene calls are TRBV7-9 and TRBJ1-1, with D possibly matching TRBD1 (5 bases). Germline V gene lookup returns CDR1 SEHNR and CDR2 FQNEAQ (reference sequence). With 1 base removed from V and 0 bases from J, the gap between germline ends came to 12 bases. This CDR3 region has 16 residues. The CDR3 nucleotides read TGTGCCAGCAGCTTAGGGGTCTGGGGCATGAACACTGAAGCTTTCTTT. This encodes CASSLGVWGMNTEAFF.

The rearrangement uses TRBV7-2 and TRBJ1-2; 8 bases are a match to TRBD1. Germline lookup yields CDR1 SGHTA and CDR2 FQGNSA. The CDR3 has 17 amino acids. V shed 3 bases, J shed 0 bases, and the junction held 9 bases outside the gene matches. The CDR3, as DNA: TGTGCCAGCAGCTTTTTCCAGGGGGCGCAATCTAACTATGGCTACACCTTC. This encodes CASSFFQGAQSNYGYTF.

The chain is built from TRBV6-5 and TRBJ1-1; 9 positions match TRBD1. V was pared by 7 bases and J by 11 bases, with 5 bases of the junction left unmatched. This CDR3 spans 11 amino acids. Germline loops: CDR1 MNHEY, CDR2 SVGAGI. The CDR3 DNA reads as TGTGCCAGCACCCGGGACAGGGACGCTTTCTTT. This encodes CASTRDRDAFF.

The rearrangement links TRBV6-2 or TRBV6-3 to TRBJ2-2, with TRBD1 identical over 7 bases. The germline CDR1 and CDR2 sequences are MNHEY and SVGEGT. V was clipped by 5 bases and J by 4 bases; unmatched bases: 7. The CDR3 length is 15 residues. CDR3 in amino acids: CASSPTGAGTGELFF. CDR3 in DNA: TGTGCCAGCAGTCCCACAGGGGCGGGCACCGGGGAGCTGTTTTTT.

V is TRBV4-1 and J is TRBJ2-1; D is possibly TRBD2 (7 bases). Per the germline V gene, CDR1 is MGHRA and CDR2 is YSYEKL. This CDR3 region has 15 residues. The V and J ends lost 2 bases and 7 bases respectively, with 15 bases between them. Here the CDR3 DNA reads TGCGCCAGCAGCCAACCCCGGGGGGCCGAAAATGAGCAGTTCTTC. Protein: CASSQPRGAENEQFF.

This chain uses TRBV18 with TRBJ1-1; D remains unclear. The CDR3 is 13 residues long. The germline V and J ends were trimmed by 5 bases and 11 bases, with 18 bases remaining between them. CDR1 KGHSH and CDR2 LQKENI come from the germline V gene. The CDR3 reads CASSDIPASPAFF. The CDR3 DNA is TGTGCCAGCTCAGACATCCCGGCCTCCCCCGCTTTCTTT. Variable domain in full (rest from reference TRBV18 and TRBJ1-1): NAGVMQNPRHLVRRRGQEARLRCSPMKGHSHVYWYRQLPEEGLKFMVYLQKENIIDESGMPKERFSAEFPKEGPSILRIQQVVRGDSAAYFCASSDIPASPAFFGQGTRLTVV.

The rearrangement links TRBV2 to TRBJ2-6; 7 bases match TRBD1. Germline CDR1 reads SNHLY; CDR2 reads FYNNEI. The ends lost 7 bases at V and 0 bases at J; junction bases unmatched: 6. This CDR3 comprises 16 residues. The CDR3 DNA follows: TGTGCCAGCACTGGACAGGCTCACTCTGGGGCCAACGTCCTGACTTTC. It translates to CASTGQAHSGANVLTF.

V is TRBV2 and J is TRBJ1-6; D not resolved. The V and J ends lost 6 bases and 0 bases respectively, with 12 bases between them. The CDR3 has 16 residues. In germline, CDR1 is SNHLY, CDR2 FYNNEI. The CDR3 sequence: CASRSRESSYNSPLHF. The CDR3 DNA reads TGTGCCAGCAGATCTCGGGAGAGCTCCTATAATTCACCCCTCCACTTT.

The rearrangement links TRBV6-4 to TRBJ2-7; D perhaps matches TRBD1 (5 bases). V was trimmed by 3 bases and J by 0 bases, leaving 9 bases between them. Germline assignment: CDR1 MRHNA and CDR2 SNTAGT. The CDR3 contains 14 residues. CDR3 residues: CASSEQDGSYEQYF. CDR3 DNA: TGTGCCAGCAGTGAACAGGACGGCTCCTACGAGCAGTACTTC.

The genes are TRBV6-5 and TRBJ2-7; D gene uncertain. V lost 7 bases and J 3 bases, leaving 7 bases between the germline ends. The V gene's germline CDR1 is MNHEY and CDR2 SVGAGI. The CDR3 runs 11 residues. The CDR3 region is CASKLDYEQYF. CDR3 DNA sequence: TGTGCCAGCAAGCTAGACTACGAGCAGTACTTC.

The chain employs TRBV19 and TRBJ2-2; a weak D match, TRBD1 (8 bases). V was pared by 5 bases and J by 3 bases, with 16 bases between. The CDR3 loop spans 16 amino acids. Germline V gene data show CDR1 as LNHDA and CDR2 as SQIVND (reference sequence). CDR3 coding DNA: TGTGCCAGTAGTGCGGACAGGGAGGGCGACACCGGGGAGCTGTTTTTT. Translating it yields CASSADREGDTGELFF. The whole variable domain, remainder taken from reference TRBV19 and TRBJ2-2, is DGGITQSPKYLFRKEGQNVTLSCEQNLNHDAMYWYRQDPGQGLRLIYYSQIVNDFQKGDIAEGYSVSREKKESFPLTVTSAQKNPTAFYLCASSADREGDTGELFFGEGSRLTVL.

This chain connects TRBV7-8 to TRBJ2-1; 10 bases are a match to TRBD1. The CDR3 length is 14 residues. Germline V gives CDR1 SGHVS, CDR2 FQNEAQ. The V segment lost 3 bases and the J segment 9 bases; nucleotides outside the gene matches: 5. The CDR3 nucleotides are TGTGCCAGCAGCTTTGGGACAGGGGTTTTTGAGCAGTTCTTC. Translated: CASSFGTGVFEQFF.

J is TRBJ1-2 and V is TRBV27; 10 bases match TRBD1. Germline assignment: CDR1 MNHEY and CDR2 SMNVEV (reference sequence). The CDR3 contains 14 residues. The V gene end was trimmed by 6 bases and the J gene end by 4 bases; junction bases not matched to a gene: 5. The CDR3 spells CASSPDRGAYGYTF. DNA for the CDR3: TGTGCCAGCAGCCCGGACAGGGGGGCCTATGGCTACACCTTC.

CDR3: CASSPTGGQLEAFF. DNA for the CDR3: TGTGCCAGCAGCCCGACAGGAGGTCAGCTTGAAGCTTTCTTT. V is TRBV3-1 (or the pseudogene TRBV3-2) and J is TRBJ1-1; D perhaps matches TRBD1 (6 bases). The CDR3 length is 14 residues. The V gene lost 4 bases and the J gene lost 7 bases, with 16 bases spanning the gap. Germline loops: CDR1 LGHDT, CDR2 YNNKEL (reference sequence).

This clone was seen a single time. This chain connects TRBV18 to TRBJ1-1; TRBD1 aligns across 10 bases. The CDR3 is 17 residues long. Per germline, CDR1 KGHSH and CDR2 LQKENI. The J segment lost 0 bases and the V segment lost 6 bases, leaving 10 bases of the junction unmatched. CDR3 region: CASSRGGQGTLNTEAFF. The DNA of the CDR3 is TGTGCCAGCTCGCGGGGGGGACAGGGGACTTTGAACACTGAAGCTTTCTTT.

This chain links TRBV3-1 (or the pseudogene TRBV3-2) with TRBJ1-1, with 10 bases that match TRBD1. The CDR3 totals 21 residues. CDR1 is LGHDT and CDR2 is YNNKEL in the germline V gene (reference sequence). V dropped 1 base and J dropped 0; count of bases not matched to a gene: 17. The CDR3 DNA follows: TGTGCCAGCAGCCAAGGCCGACCGGGACAGGGGATTTTCCGGATGAACACTGAAGCTTTCTTT. It specifies CASSQGRPGQGIFRMNTEAFF.

The rearrangement uses TRBV3-1 (or the pseudogene TRBV3-2) and TRBJ2-7, with a possible D match to TRBD2 (6 bases). The CDR3 has 12 residues. The germline V gene encodes CDR1 LGHDT and CDR2 YNNKEL (reference sequence). Trimming removed 2 bases from V and 4 bases from J, with 6 bases in between. The chain's CDR3 is CASSQRGYEQYF. CDR3 sequence (DNA): TGTGCCAGCAGCCAACGGGGGTACGAGCAGTACTTC.

CDR3 in DNA: TGTGCCAGCAGTTTGGCTGGTCGAAACATTCAGTACTTC. This translates into CASSLAGRNIQYF. This chain uses TRBV12-3 or TRBV12-4 with TRBJ2-4; D is ambiguous. The CDR3 contains 13 residues. With 3 bases removed from V and 6 bases from J, the gap between germline ends came to 9 bases.

V gene TRBV5-4 combines with J gene TRBJ2-2; TRBD2 aligns across 16 bases. J was trimmed by 5 bases and V by 5 bases; bases with no gene match: 12. Germline values: CDR1 SGHNT, CDR2 YYREEE (reference sequence). The CDR3 runs to 19 residues. The CDR3 here is CASSRPGLAGGHRTGELFF. CDR3 in DNA: TGTGCCAGCAGTCGGCCGGGACTAGCGGGGGGGCATCGAACCGGGGAGCTGTTTTTT. The whole variable domain, filled in from reference TRBV5-4 and TRBJ2-2, reads ETGVTQSPTHLIKTRGQQVTLRCSSQSGHNTVSWYQQALGQGPQFIFQYYREEENGRGNFPPRFSGLQFPNYSSELNVNALELDDSALYLCASSRPGLAGGHRTGELFFGEGSRLTVL.

The chain uses TRBV7-9 and TRBJ2-1; 8 bases are shared with TRBD2. Germline lookup yields CDR1 SEHNR and CDR2 FQNEAQ (reference sequence). This CDR3 contains 19 residues. The ends lost 11 bases at V and 9 bases at J; junction bases unmatched: 30. CDR3 residues: CAEYPGTSAMSVQFSEQFF. The DNA of the CDR3 is TGTGCCGAGTACCCCGGGACTAGTGCTATGTCTGTTCAGTTCAGTGAGCAGTTCTTC. The full variable domain, its missing parts supplied by reference TRBV7-9 and TRBJ2-1, is DTGVSQNPRHKITKRGQNVTFRCDPISEHNRLYWYRQTLGQGPEFLTYFQNEAQLEKSRLLSDRFSAERPKGSFSTLEIQRTEQGDSAMYLCAEYPGTSAMSVQFSEQFFGPGTRLTVL.

This chain connects TRBV27 to TRBJ2-7; 8 bases are a match to TRBD2. The germline gives CDR1 MNHEY, CDR2 SMNVEV (reference sequence). V was clipped by 2 bases and J by 4 bases; unmatched bases: 7. This CDR3 is 15 amino acids long. The CDR3 region has the DNA TGTGCCAGCAGTTTAAGCGGGGGTGGACCTTACGAGCAGTACTTC. Its protein is CASSLSGGGPYEQYF.

The genes are TRBV19 and TRBJ1-2; D gene uncertain. Germline lookup yields CDR1 LNHDA and CDR2 SQIVND (reference sequence). V lost 0 bases to trimming and J lost 4 bases, with 12 bases between them. The CDR3 has 15 residues. The CDR3 here is CASSIDRQLFYGYTF. The CDR3, as DNA: TGTGCCAGTAGTATAGATCGCCAACTATTCTATGGCTACACCTTC.